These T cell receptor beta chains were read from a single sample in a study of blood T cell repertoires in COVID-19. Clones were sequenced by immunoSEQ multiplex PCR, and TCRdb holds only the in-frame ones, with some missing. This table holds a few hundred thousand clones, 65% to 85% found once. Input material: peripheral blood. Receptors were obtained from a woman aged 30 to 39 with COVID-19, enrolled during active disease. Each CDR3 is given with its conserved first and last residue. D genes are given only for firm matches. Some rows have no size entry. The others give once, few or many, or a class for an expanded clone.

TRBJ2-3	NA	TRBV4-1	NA	TGCGCCAGCAGCCAAGAAGGGGGGGGACCTAGCACAGATACGCAGTATTTT	CASSQEGGGPSTDTQYF
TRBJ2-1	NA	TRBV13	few	TGTGCCAGCAGCCCCCGAGGGGGTTGGGGGAGTAAGGAGAGCAATGAGCAGTTCTTC	CASSPRGGWGSKESNEQFF
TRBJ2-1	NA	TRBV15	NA	TGTGCCACCAGCAGAGGCCAGGGGAGAGTTAATGAGCAGTTCTTC	CATSRGQGRVNEQFF
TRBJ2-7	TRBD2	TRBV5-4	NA	TGTGCCAGCAGCTTGGGGACTAGCATTGAGCAGTACTTC	CASSLGTSIEQYF
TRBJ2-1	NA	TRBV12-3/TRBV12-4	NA	TGTGCCAGCAGTCAGACAGGCTACAATGAGCAGTTCTTC	CASSQTGYNEQFF
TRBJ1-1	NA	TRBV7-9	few	TGTGCCAGCAGCAAACAGGGTATGAACACTGAAGCTTTCTTT	CASSKQGMNTEAFF
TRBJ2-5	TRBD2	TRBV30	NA	TGTGCCTGGAGTGACGACGCGGGAGGGCCCGAGACCCAGTACTTC	CAWSDDAGGPETQYF
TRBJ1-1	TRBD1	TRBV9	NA	TGTGCCAGCAGCGTCACAGGGGGGATGAACACTGAAGCTTTCTTT	CASSVTGGMNTEAFF
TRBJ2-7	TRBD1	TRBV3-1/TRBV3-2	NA	TGTGCCAGCAGCCAAACCGGGACAGGGATAGGAGAGCAGTACTTC	CASSQTGTGIGEQYF
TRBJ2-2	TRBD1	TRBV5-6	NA	TGTGCCAGCAGCTTCGAGGACAGGGGGCCCGGGGAGCTGTTTTTT	CASSFEDRGPGELFF
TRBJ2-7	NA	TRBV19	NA	TGTGCCAGTAGTCGGGACTTCCCTACCTACGAGCAGTACTTC	CASSRDFPTYEQYF
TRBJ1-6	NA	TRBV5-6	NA	TGTGCCAGCAGCTTCGGGGGGGCCCATAATTCACCCCTCCACTTT	CASSFGGAHNSPLHF
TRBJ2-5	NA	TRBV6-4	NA	TGTGCCAGCAGTGAAGGAGTTGCGAGGGGGGAGACCCAGTACTTC	CASSEGVARGETQYF
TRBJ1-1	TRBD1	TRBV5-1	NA	TGCGCCAGCAGCCCATGGACAGGGGGCTACACTGAAGCTTTCTTT	CASSPWTGGYTEAFF
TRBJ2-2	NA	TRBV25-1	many	TGTGCCAGCAGTGCGGGGGTAGATACCGGGGAGCTGTTTTTT	CASSAGVDTGELFF
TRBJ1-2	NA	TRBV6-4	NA	TGTGCCAGCAGGCCGGGACAAACGGGCGGCTACACCTTC	CASRPGQTGGYTF